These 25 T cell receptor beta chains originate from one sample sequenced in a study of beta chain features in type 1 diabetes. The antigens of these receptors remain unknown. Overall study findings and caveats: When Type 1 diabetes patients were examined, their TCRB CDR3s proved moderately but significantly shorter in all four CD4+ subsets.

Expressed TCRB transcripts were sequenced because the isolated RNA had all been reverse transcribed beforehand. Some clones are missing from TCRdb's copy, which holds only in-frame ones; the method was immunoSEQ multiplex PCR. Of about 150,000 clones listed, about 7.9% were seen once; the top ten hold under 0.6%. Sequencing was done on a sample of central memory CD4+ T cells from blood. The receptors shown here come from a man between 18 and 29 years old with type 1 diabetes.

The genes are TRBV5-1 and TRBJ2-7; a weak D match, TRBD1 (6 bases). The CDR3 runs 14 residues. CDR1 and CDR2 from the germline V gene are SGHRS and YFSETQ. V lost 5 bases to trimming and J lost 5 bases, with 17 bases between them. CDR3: CASRDTGTRNEQYF. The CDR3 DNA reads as TGCGCCAGCAGAGACACAGGGACGCGGAACGAGCAGTACTTC.

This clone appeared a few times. In DNA, the CDR3 is TGTGCCAGCAGTAGTCCGGGACAGGGTAACATTCAGTACTTC. This sequence encodes CASSSPGQGNIQYF. The rearrangement joins TRBV28 to TRBJ2-4; 9 bases align to TRBD1. Losses at the gene ends were 5 bases for V and 7 bases for J; bases not matched to a gene: 6. Germline CDR1 is MDHEN and CDR2 is SYDVKM. This CDR3 contains 14 residues.

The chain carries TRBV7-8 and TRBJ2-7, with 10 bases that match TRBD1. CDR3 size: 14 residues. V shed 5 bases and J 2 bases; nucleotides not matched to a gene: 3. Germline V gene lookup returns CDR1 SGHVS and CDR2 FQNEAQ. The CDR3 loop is CASSRDRGAYEQYF. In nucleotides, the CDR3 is TGTGCCAGCAGCCGGGACAGGGGCGCCTACGAGCAGTACTTC.

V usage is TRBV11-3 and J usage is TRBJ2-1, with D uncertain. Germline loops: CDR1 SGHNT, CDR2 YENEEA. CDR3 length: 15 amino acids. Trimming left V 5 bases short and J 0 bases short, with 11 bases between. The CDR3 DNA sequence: TGTGCCAGCAGCCGCGGATCGAGCTCCTACAATGAGCAGTTCTTC. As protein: CASSRGSSSYNEQFF.

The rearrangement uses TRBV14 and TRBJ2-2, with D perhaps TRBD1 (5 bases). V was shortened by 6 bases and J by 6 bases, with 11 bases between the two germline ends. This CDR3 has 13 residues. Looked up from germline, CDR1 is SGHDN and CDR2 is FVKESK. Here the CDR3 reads CASRTWGAGELFF. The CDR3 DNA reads TGTGCCAGCAGAACATGGGGCGCCGGGGAGCTGTTTTTT.

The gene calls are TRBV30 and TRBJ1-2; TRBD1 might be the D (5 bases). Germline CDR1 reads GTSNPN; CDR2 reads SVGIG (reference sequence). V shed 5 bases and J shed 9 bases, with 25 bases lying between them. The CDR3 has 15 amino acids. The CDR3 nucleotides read TGTGCCTGGTCCCCCGGAGGGGCCCCATATTCGAGCTACACCTTC. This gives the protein CAWSPGGAPYSSYTF.

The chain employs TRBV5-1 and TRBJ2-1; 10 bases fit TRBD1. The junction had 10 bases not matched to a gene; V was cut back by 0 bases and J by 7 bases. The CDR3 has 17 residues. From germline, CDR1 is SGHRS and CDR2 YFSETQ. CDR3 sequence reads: CASSLGPQGTGANEQFF. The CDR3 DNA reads TGCGCCAGCAGCTTGGGTCCCCAAGGGACAGGGGCGAATGAGCAGTTCTTC.

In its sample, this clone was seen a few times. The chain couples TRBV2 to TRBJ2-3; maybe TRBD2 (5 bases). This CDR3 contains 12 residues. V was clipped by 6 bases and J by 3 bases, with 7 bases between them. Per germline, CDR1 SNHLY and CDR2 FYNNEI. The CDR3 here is CASRRATDTQYF. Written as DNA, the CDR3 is TGTGCCAGCAGGAGGGCAACAGATACGCAGTATTTT.

The CDR3 coding sequence is TGCAGCGCCGGACAGGGGTGGGGGATGAACACTGAAGCTTTCTTT. Its translation is CSAGQGWGMNTEAFF. The V and J genes are TRBV29-1 and TRBJ1-1, with 9 bases identical to TRBD1. Germline CDR1 reads SQVTM; CDR2 reads ANQGSEA. The V segment lost 7 bases and the J segment 0 bases; nucleotides outside the gene matches: 9. This CDR3 is built from 15 residues. The full variable domain, with the rest looked up from reference TRBV29-1 and TRBJ1-1, is SAVISQKPSRDICQRGTSLTIQCQVDSQVTMMFWYRQQPGQSLTLIATANQGSEATYESGFVIDKFPISRPNLTFSTLTVSNMSPEDSSIYLCSAGQGWGMNTEAFFGQGTRLTVV.

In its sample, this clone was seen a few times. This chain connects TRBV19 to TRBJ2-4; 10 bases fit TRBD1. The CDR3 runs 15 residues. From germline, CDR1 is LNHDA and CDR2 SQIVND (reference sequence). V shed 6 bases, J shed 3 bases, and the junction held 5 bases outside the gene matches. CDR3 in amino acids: CASSSDRGRKNIQYF. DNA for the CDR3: TGTGCCAGTAGCAGTGACAGGGGGCGCAAAAACATTCAGTACTTC. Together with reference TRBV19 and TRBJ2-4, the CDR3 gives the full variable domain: DGGITQSPKYLFRKEGQNVTLSCEQNLNHDAMYWYRQDPGQGLRLIYYSQIVNDFQKGDIAEGYSVSREKKESFPLTVTSAQKNPTAFYLCASSSDRGRKNIQYFGAGTRLSVL.

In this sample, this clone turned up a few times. The CDR3 DNA reads TGCAGCGTCACGGGAGTGGCATTTGGCTACACCTTC. Its protein is CSVTGVAFGYTF. The chain carries TRBV29-1 and TRBJ1-2; no firm D call. Trimming removed 6 bases from V and 7 bases from J, with 15 bases in between. Germline V gene sequence: CDR1 SQVTM, CDR2 ANQGSEA. The CDR3 is 12 residues long.

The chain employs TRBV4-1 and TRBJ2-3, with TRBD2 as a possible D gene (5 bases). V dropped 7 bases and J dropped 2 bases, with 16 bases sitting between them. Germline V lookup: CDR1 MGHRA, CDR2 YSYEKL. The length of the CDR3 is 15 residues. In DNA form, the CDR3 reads TGCGCCAGCACCCTAGCCGGTACCAACACAGATACGCAGTATTTT. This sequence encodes CASTLAGTNTDTQYF.

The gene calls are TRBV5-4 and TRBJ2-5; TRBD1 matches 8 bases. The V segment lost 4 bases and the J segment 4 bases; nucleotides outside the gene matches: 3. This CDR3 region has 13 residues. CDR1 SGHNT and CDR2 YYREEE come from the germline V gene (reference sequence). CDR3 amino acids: CASSPQGAETQYF. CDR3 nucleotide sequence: TGTGCCAGCAGCCCCCAGGGGGCAGAGACCCAGTACTTC.

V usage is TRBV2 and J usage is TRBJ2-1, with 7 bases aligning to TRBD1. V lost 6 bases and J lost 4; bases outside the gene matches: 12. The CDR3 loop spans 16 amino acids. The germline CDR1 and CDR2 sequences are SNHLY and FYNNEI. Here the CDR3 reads CASRRTGATDYNEQFF. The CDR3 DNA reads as TGTGCCAGCAGGAGAACAGGGGCCACGGATTACAATGAGCAGTTCTTC.

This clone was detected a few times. CDR3 sequence: CASSPPSGRNEQYF. In nucleotides, the CDR3 is TGTGCCAGCAGCCCTCCTAGCGGGAGGAACGAGCAGTACTTC. The chain employs TRBV28 and TRBJ2-7; TRBD2 aligns across 11 bases. The CDR3 is 14 residues long. Looked up from germline, CDR1 is MDHEN and CDR2 is SYDVKM. V shed 6 bases and J 5 bases; nucleotides not matched to a gene: 6.

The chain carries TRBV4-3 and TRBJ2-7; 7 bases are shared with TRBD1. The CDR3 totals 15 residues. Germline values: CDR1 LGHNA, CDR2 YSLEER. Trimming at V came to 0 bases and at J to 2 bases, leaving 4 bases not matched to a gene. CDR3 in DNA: TGCGCCAGCAGCCAAGAGCGGACAGGCCCCTACGAGCAGTACTTC. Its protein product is CASSQERTGPYEQYF.

This chain's CDR3 is CASSDSEGYTF. In DNA, the CDR3 is TGTGCCAGCAGTGACTCGGAGGGCTACACCTTC. The chain links TRBV2 to TRBJ1-2; D unclear. Deletions cut 3 bases from V and 8 bases from J, with 7 bases between. In germline, CDR1 is SNHLY, CDR2 FYNNEI. The CDR3 extends over 11 amino acids.

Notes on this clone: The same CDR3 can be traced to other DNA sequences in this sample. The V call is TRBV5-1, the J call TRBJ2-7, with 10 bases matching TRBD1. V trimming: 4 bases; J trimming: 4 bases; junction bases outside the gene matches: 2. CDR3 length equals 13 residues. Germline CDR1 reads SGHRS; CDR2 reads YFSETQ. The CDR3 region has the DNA TGCGCCAGCAGCGGGGGACAGGGGTACGAGCAGTACTTC. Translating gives CASSGGQGYEQYF. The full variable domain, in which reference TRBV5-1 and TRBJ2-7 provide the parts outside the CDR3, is KAGVTQTPRYLIKTRGQQVTLSCSPISGHRSVSWYQQTPGQGLQFLFEYFSETQRNKGNFPGRFSGRQFSNSRSEMNVSTLELGDSALYLCASSGGQGYEQYFGPGTRLTVT.

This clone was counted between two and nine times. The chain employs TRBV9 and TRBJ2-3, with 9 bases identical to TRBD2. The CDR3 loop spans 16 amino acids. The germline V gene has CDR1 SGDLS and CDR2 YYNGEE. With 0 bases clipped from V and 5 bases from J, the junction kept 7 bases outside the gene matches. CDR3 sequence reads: CASSVEGLAFGDTQYF. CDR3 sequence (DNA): TGTGCCAGCAGCGTAGAAGGACTAGCGTTCGGAGATACGCAGTATTTT.

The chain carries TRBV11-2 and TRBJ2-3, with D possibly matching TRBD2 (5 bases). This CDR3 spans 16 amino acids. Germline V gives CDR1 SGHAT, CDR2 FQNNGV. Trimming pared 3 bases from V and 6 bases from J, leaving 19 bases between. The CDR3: CASSFNFIRGGDTQYF. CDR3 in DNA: TGTGCCAGCAGCTTTAATTTCATTCGGGGTGGCGATACGCAGTATTTT.

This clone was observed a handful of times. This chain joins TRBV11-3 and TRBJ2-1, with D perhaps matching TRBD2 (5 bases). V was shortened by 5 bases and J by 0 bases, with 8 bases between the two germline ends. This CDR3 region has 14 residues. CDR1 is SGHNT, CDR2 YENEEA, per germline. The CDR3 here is CASSTRGSYNEQFF. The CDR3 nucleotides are TGTGCCAGCAGCACCCGGGGCTCCTACAATGAGCAGTTCTTC.

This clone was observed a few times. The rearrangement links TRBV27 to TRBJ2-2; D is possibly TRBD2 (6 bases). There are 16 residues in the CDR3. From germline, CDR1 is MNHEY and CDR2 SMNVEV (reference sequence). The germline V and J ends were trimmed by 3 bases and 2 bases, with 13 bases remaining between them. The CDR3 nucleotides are TGTGCCAGCAGTTTGTCTAGCGCCTTAAACACCGGGGAGCTGTTTTTT. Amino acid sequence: CASSLSSALNTGELFF.

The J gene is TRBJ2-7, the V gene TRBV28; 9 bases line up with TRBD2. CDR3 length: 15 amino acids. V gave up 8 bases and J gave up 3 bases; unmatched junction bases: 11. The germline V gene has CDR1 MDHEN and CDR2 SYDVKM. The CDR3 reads CASGPTSGSHYEQYF. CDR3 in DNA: TGTGCCAGCGGACCAACTAGCGGGTCCCACTACGAGCAGTACTTC.

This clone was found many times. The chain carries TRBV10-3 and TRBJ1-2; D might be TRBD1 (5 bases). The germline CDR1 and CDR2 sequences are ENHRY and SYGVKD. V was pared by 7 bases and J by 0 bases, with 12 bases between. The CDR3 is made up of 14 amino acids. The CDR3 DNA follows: TGTGCCATCACTGGACAATTAGCTAACTATGGCTACACCTTC. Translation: CAITGQLANYGYTF.

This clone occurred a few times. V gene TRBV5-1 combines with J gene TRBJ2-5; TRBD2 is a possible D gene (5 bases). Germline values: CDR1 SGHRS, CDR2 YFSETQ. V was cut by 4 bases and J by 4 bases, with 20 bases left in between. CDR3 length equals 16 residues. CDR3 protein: CASSESLDVRGETQYF. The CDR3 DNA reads TGCGCCAGCAGCGAATCCTTGGACGTCCGGGGAGAGACCCAGTACTTC.